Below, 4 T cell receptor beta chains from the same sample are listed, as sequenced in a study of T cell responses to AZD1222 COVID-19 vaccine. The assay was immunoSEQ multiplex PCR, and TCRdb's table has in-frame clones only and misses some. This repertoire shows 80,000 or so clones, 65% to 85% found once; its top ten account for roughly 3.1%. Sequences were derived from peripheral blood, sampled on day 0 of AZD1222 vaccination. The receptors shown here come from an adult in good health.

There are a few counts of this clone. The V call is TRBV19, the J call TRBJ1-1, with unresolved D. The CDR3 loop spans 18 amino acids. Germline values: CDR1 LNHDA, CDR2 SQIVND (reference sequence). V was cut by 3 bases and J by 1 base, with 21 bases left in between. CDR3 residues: CASSMNQRTGRSNTEAFF. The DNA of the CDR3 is TGTGCCAGTAGTATGAATCAGCGGACCGGTCGCTCGAACACTGAAGCTTTCTTT.

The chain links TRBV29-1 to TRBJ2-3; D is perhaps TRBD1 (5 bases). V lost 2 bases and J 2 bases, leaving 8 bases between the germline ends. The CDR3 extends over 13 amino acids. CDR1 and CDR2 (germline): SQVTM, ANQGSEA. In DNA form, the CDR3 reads TGCAGCGTTGAAAGGGGAATCACAGATACGCAGTATTTT. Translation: CSVERGITDTQYF.

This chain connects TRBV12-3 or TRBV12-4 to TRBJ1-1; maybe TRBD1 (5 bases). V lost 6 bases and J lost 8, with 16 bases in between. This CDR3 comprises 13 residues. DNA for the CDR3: TGTGCCAGCAGCCCCGTCGGGGCCCTAGAAGCTTTCTTT. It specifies CASSPVGALEAFF.

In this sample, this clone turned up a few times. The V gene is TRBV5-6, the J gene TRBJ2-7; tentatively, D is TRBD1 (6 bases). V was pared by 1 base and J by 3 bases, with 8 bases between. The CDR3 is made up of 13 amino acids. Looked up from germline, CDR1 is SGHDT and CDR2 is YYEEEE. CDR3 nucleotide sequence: TGTGCCAGCAGCTTGAGGGGGAACTACGAGCAGTACTTC. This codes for CASSLRGNYEQYF.